Each of the 14 T cell receptor beta chains below was sequenced from the same sample in a study of Ad26.COV2.S vaccination and SARS-CoV-2 variants. The protocol was immunoSEQ multiplex PCR, while the TCRdb copy is restricted to in-frame clones and leaves out a portion. The sample consists of more than 300,000 clones, more than 85% of them appearing once. Treatment reported: about 20 received Ad26.COV2.S at low or high dose, single or two shots; a few received placebo; per-sample allocation not given. Sampling was done on day 63 after the first vaccine or placebo injection. The source material was peripheral blood, sampled in a trial of Ad26.COV2.S vaccine versus placebo. The origin of the receptors is a person aged 18-65 years who received the Ad26.COV2.S COVID-19 vaccine or a placebo.

This sequence joins TRBV2 and TRBJ2-2, with no clear D. Germline lookup yields CDR1 SNHLY and CDR2 FYNNEI. CDR3 length: 12 amino acids. V was clipped by 9 bases and J by 3 bases, with 8 bases between them. The CDR3, as DNA: TGTGCCAGTCTAAGGGACACCGGGGAGCTGTTTTTT. Its protein is CASLRDTGELFF. Complete variable domain (other parts from reference TRBV2 and TRBJ2-2): EPEVTQTPSHQVTQMGQEVILRCVPISNHLYFYWYRQILGQKVEFLVSFYNNEISEKSEIFDDQFSVERPDGSNFTLKIRSTKLEDSAMYFCASLRDTGELFFGEGSRLTVL.

This clone was seen just once. V and J are TRBV5-5 and TRBJ1-4; D not resolved. The CDR3 contains 13 residues. The V end lost 0 bases, the J end lost 5 bases, and 5 bases lay between the germline ends. Germline V gene data show CDR1 as SGHKS and CDR2 as YYEKEE (reference sequence). CDR3 sequence (DNA): TGTGCCAGCAGCTTGGGAGCAAATGAAAAACTGTTTTTT. Its protein product is CASSLGANEKLFF.

The chain is built from TRBV2 and TRBJ1-2; D ambiguous. The length of the CDR3 is 13 residues. With 6 bases removed from V and 2 bases from J, the gap between germline ends came to 10 bases. Germline loops: CDR1 SNHLY, CDR2 FYNNEI. CDR3 nucleotide sequence: TGTGCCAGCAGCGGGGAGGTCAACTATGGCTACACCTTC. It encodes CASSGEVNYGYTF.

The chain has TRBV4-1 and TRBJ1-5; D is ambiguous. V was cut by 0 bases and J by 0 bases, with 9 bases left in between. The CDR3 is made up of 16 amino acids. Germline assignment: CDR1 MGHRA and CDR2 YSYEKL. CDR3 loop: CASSQDPGNSNQPQHF. CDR3 sequence (DNA): TGCGCCAGCAGCCAAGATCCCGGGAATAGCAATCAGCCCCAGCATTTT.

This clone was seen a few times. CDR3 DNA sequence: TGTGCCAGTAGTGCCCTGACAGGCTCTGGAAACACCATATATTTT. As protein: CASSALTGSGNTIYF. The chain carries TRBV19 and TRBJ1-3, with a weak D call TRBD1 (6 bases). Germline CDR1 reads LNHDA; CDR2 reads SQIVND (reference sequence). The CDR3 has 15 residues. V lost 5 bases and J lost 0, with 11 bases in between.

This clone was found once. The germline gene is not matched at one end of the junction; a read error may be the cause. V is TRBV19 and J is TRBJ1-5; D is unclear. Germline CDR1 reads LNHDA; CDR2 reads SQIVND (reference sequence). The CDR3 is 16 amino acids. This chain's CDR3 is CASSIIVGNGNQPQHF. The CDR3 region has the DNA TGTGCCAGCAGTATAATCGTCGGGAACGGCAATCAGCCCCAGCATTTT.

The chain combines TRBV19 with TRBJ2-3; D could derive from TRBD1 or TRBD2 (5 bases each). Trimming cost V 5 bases and J 6 bases, with 12 bases left between them. The CDR3 totals 13 residues. Germline values: CDR1 LNHDA, CDR2 SQIVND (reference sequence). CDR3 protein: CASSSGPPDTQYF. The CDR3 coding sequence is TGTGCCAGTAGTTCGGGGCCACCGGATACGCAGTATTTT. Combining the CDR3 with reference TRBV19 and TRBJ2-3 gives the whole variable domain DGGITQSPKYLFRKEGQNVTLSCEQNLNHDAMYWYRQDPGQGLRLIYYSQIVNDFQKGDIAEGYSVSREKKESFPLTVTSAQKNPTAFYLCASSSGPPDTQYFGPGTRLTVL.

The chain couples TRBV10-2 to TRBJ1-5; no reliable D call. The germline V gene encodes CDR1 WSHSY and CDR2 SAAADI. Trimming removed 2 bases at V and 1 base at J, with 3 bases between. The CDR3 has 13 amino acids. The CDR3, as DNA: TGCGCCAGCAGTGAGAACAGCAATCAGCCCCAGCATTTT. It specifies CASSENSNQPQHF.

The chain employs TRBV7-2 and TRBJ2-5; either TRBD1 or TRBD2 may fit D (5 bases each). Trimming stripped 5 bases from V and 1 base from J, with 17 bases between. The germline gives CDR1 SGHTA, CDR2 FQGNSA. The CDR3 runs 16 residues. The DNA of the CDR3 is TGTGCCAGCAGCCCCGGGGCTAGCCCCTTCCAAGAGACCCAGTACTTC. Protein product: CASSPGASPFQETQYF.

This rearrangement joins TRBV19 to TRBJ1-2; 8 bases fit TRBD1. The CDR3 length is 16 residues. The germline V gene has CDR1 LNHDA and CDR2 SQIVND (reference sequence). V lost 7 bases to trimming and J lost 8 bases; unmatched junction nucleotides: 18. The CDR3 nucleotides are TGTGCCAGTATTAGATCTTACAGGGGGATTCCCCTGGGCTACACCTTC. This codes for CASIRSYRGIPLGYTF.

The V call is TRBV5-1, the J call TRBJ1-4; D uncertain. Germline V gene data show CDR1 as SGHRS and CDR2 as YFSETQ. The CDR3 spans 13 residues. The V end lost 1 base, the J end lost 6 bases, and 7 bases lay between the germline ends. CDR3 sequence reads: CASSLLSDEKLFF. The CDR3 coding sequence is TGCGCCAGCAGCTTGTTGAGTGATGAAAAACTGTTTTTT. The full variable domain, its missing parts supplied by reference TRBV5-1 and TRBJ1-4, is KAGVTQTPRYLIKTRGQQVTLSCSPISGHRSVSWYQQTPGQGLQFLFEYFSETQRNKGNFPGRFSGRQFSNSRSEMNVSTLELGDSALYLCASSLLSDEKLFFGSGTQLSVL.

This chain connects TRBV6-9 to TRBJ2-2; 11 bases align to TRBD2. J lost 4 bases, V lost 6 bases, and 16 bases had no gene match. Germline-derived CDR1 and CDR2 are MNHGY and SVAAGI. CDR3 length equals 19 residues. Here the CDR3 reads CASSPSGGPDNRRTGELFF. The CDR3 DNA is TGTGCCAGCAGCCCTAGCGGGGGGCCGGATAATAGACGCACCGGGGAGCTGTTTTTT.

With respect to this clone: The germline gene is not matched at one end of the junction; a read error may be the cause. V is TRBV29-1 and J is TRBJ1-3, with 8 positions matching TRBD1. The germline V gene encodes CDR1 SQVTM and CDR2 ANQGSEA. There are 14 residues in the CDR3. Here the CDR3 reads CSAADRASRNTIYF. The CDR3 nucleotides are TGCAGCGCTGCGGACAGGGCCTCTAGAAACACCATATATTTT.

V is TRBV19 and J is TRBJ2-7; D tentatively fits TRBD1 or TRBD2 (6 bases each). CDR3 size: 14 residues. Trimming pared 2 bases from V and 5 bases from J, leaving 13 bases between. Germline V gives CDR1 LNHDA, CDR2 SQIVND (reference sequence). CDR3 nucleotides: TGTGCCAGTAGTATACGGGGGCAAGGTAACGAGCAGTACTTC. Translating it yields CASSIRGQGNEQYF.